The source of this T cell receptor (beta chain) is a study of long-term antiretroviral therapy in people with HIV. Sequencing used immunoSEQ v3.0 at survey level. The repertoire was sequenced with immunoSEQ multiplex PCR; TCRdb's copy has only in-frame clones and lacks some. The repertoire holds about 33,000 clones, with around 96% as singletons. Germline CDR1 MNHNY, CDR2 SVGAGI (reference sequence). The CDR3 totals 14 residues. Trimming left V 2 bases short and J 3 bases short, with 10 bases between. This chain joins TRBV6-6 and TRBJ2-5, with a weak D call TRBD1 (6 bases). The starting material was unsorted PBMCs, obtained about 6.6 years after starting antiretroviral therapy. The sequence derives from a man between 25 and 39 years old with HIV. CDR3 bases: TGTGCCAGCAGTTACCCGACAGGTGAAGAGACCCAGTACTTC. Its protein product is CASSYPTGEETQYF.